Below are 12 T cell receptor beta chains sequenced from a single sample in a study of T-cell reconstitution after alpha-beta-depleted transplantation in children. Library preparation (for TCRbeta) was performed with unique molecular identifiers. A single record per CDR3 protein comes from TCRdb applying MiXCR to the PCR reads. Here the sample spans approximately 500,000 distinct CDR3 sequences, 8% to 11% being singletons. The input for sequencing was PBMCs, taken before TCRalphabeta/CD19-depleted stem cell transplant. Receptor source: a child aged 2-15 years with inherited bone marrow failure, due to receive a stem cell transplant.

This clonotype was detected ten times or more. The CDR3 DNA follows: TGTGCCAGCTCAGATCAGCGGGCAGATACGCAGTATTTT. It translates to CASSDQRADTQYF. The V gene is TRBV7-2, the J gene TRBJ2-3; maybe TRBD2 (6 bases). Germline loops: CDR1 SGHTA, CDR2 FQGNSA. There are 13 residues in the CDR3. V lost 8 bases to trimming and J lost 4 bases, with 13 bases between them. Based on the CDR3 plus reference TRBV7-2 and TRBJ2-3, the full variable domain is GAGVSQSPSNKVTEKGKDVELRCDPISGHTALYWYRQSLGQGLEFLIYFQGNSAPDKSGLPSDRFSAERTGGSVSTLTIQRTQQEDSAVYLCASSDQRADTQYFGPGTRLTVL.

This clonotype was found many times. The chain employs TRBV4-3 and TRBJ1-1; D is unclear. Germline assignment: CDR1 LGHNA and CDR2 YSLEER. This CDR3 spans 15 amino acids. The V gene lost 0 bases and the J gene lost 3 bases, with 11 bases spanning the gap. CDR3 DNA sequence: TGCGCCAGCAGCCAAGAGCCCCGCTCGTACACTGAAGCTTTCTTT. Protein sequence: CASSQEPRSYTEAFF.

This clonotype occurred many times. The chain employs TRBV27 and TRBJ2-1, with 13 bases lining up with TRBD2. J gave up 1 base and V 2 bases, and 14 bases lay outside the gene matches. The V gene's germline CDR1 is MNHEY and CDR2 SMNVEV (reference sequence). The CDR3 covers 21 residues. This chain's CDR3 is CASSLRTGTSGTQGSYNEQFF. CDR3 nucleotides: TGTGCCAGCAGTTTACGGACCGGGACTAGCGGGACCCAGGGGTCCTACAATGAGCAGTTCTTC.

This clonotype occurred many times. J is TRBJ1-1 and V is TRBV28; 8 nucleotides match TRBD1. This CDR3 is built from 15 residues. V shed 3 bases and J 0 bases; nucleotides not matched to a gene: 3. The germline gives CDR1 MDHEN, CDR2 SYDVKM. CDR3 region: CASSLPTGVNTEAFF. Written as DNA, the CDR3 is TGTGCCAGCAGTTTGCCGACAGGGGTGAACACTGAAGCTTTCTTT.

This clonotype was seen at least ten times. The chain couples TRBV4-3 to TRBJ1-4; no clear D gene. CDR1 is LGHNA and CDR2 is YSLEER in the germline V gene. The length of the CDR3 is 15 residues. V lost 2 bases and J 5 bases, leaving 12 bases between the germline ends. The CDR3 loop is CASSQSPGFNEKLFF. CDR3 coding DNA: TGCGCCAGCAGCCAATCCCCAGGCTTCAATGAAAAACTGTTTTTT.

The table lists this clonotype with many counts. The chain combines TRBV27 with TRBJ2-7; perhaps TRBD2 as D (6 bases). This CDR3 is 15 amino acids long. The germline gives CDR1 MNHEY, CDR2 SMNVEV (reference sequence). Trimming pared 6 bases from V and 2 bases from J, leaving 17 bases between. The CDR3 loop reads CASRGRGGRTYEQYF. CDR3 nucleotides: TGTGCCAGCAGGGGCAGAGGAGGGCGTACCTACGAGCAGTACTTC.

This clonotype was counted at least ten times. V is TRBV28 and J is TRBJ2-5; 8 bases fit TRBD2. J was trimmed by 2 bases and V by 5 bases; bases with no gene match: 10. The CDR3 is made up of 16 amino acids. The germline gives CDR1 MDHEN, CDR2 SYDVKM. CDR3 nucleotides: TGTGCCAGCAGTCCTCTGGGACTAGTGGTTCAAGAGACCCAGTACTTC. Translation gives CASSPLGLVVQETQYF.

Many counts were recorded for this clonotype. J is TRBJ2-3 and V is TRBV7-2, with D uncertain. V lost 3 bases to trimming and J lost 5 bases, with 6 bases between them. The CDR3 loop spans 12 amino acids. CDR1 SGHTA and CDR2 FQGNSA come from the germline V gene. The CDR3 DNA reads TGTGCCAGCAGCTTTTTCGGAGATACGCAGTATTTT. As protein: CASSFFGDTQYF.

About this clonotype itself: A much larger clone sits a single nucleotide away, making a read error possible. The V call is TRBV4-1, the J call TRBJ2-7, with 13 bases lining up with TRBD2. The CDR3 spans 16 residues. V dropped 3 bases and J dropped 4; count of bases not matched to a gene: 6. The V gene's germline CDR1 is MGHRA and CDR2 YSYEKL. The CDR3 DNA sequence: TGCGCCAGCAGCCATGATCCGACTAGCGGGAGGTACGAGCAGTACTTC. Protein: CASSHDPTSGRYEQYF.

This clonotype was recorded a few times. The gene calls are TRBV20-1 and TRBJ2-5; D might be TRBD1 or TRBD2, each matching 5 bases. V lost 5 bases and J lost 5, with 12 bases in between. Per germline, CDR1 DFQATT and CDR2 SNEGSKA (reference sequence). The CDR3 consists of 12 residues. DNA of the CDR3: TGCAGTGCTGGGCCGGGGCTGGAGACCCAGTACTTC. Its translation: CSAGPGLETQYF.

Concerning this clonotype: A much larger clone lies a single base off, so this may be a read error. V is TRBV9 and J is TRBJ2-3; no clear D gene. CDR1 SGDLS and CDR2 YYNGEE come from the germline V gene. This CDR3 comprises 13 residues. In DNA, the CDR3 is TGTGTCAGCAGTGACGATTTTGGGGATACGCAGTATTTT. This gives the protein CVSSDDFGDTQYF.

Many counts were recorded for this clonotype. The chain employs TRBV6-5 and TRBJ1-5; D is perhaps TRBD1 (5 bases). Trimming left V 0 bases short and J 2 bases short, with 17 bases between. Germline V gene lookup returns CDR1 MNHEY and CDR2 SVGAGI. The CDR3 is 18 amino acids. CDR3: CASSYSDTSGLRNQPQHF. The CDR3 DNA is TGTGCCAGCAGTTACTCGGACACCTCAGGATTACGCAATCAGCCCCAGCATTTT.